The following is a TCR beta chain sequence with its context. The specificity of this receptor is unknown. Per-nucleotide qualities are absent, and no much larger clonotype sits a single base away. The germline ends are 9 bases apart after V is trimmed by 1 base and J by 3 bases. Counted from cysteine to phenylalanine, this CDR3 has 15 amino acids. CDR3 DNA only is kept here, 45 bases in frame from base 1. The germline V gene supplies CDR1 SGHNT and CDR2 YENEEA. The sample originates from a study of T cell responses to AZD1222 COVID-19 vaccine (dated by TCRdb to the early 2020s). In the study overall: AZD1222 recipients given second doses at about 4 weeks or at about 12 weeks were pooled, since spike-specific TCR depth and breadth were not found to differ between the two schedules. Trial participants were enrolled by age into subgroups of 18-55, 56-69 and 70-plus years, and around 150, 29 and 61 TCR-sequenced participants, respectively, were included in these subgroups. A total of 230 to 250 trial participants underwent TCR sequencing, of whom under 220 had received two doses of AZD1222 and roughly 26 had received two doses of the MenACWY control vaccine.

Overall results and qualifications from the work: Conclusions about previously exposed vaccinees are limited because only six or seven AZD1222 recipients were SARS-CoV-2 seropositive at baseline. The vaccine-associated CD4 TCRs covered the entire spike protein, and the dominant responses fell in regions 160-218 and 743-854. A significant rise in spike-specific TCR breadth and depth was observed after two AZD1222 doses relative to day 0 and relative to MenACWY recipients. Reportedly, close to half of the unique spike-specific TCRs recognized epitopes lying outside the regions that are mutated in the B.1.351 and B.1.1.7 variants. In the small 56-69-year group, the increase in depth fell short of significance, most likely because of low power. Because no samples from the day 14 peak response were available, repertoires could be characterized only after the peak T cell response. Participants were mostly white British and included more females than males, and it was suggested by the authors that clonal diversity may have been underestimated.

Taken with the paper, the label for time point translates to: baseline before first vaccination. The vaccinee samples were drawn from two UK trials, COV001 and COV002, one of which was a single-blind randomized controlled phase 2/3 trial testing AZD1222 (ChAdOx1 nCoV-19) in healthy adults. For TCRbeta chain sequencing, PBMC samples were collected from trial participants at day 0 and at day 28 after the second dose. The CDR3 regions of human TCRbeta chains were subjected to immunosequencing. As for the authors' bioinformatics: Repertoire TCRs were checked for matches against a reference library of SARS-CoV-2-specific TCRs that had been generated using the MIRA antigen-specificity platform. Breadth was defined as the fraction of unique TCRs that were SARS-CoV-2-associated. Depth was defined as the fraction of total T cells that were SARS-CoV-2-associated. Using the MIRA data, every spike-specific TCR was mapped to the spike region that the TCR reacted to and assigned to either a CD4 or a CD8 class. Log10-transformed breadth and depth values were compared by one-way ANOVA with Sidak's multiple comparisons tests. TCRdb retrieved this table from immuneACCESS and kept in-frame rearrangements only. Not all clones are present; in checked studies, unresolved V genes account for under half, and no reason is known for the remainder. The DNA gave D and trimming, while V, J and clone size come from that table. In all, the sample holds 90,000 to 150,000 clones, and about 90% of those were seen once. Approximately 8.4% of the sample lies in the top ten.

This receptor was taken from an adult in good health. The receptor chain draws on TRBV11-3 and TRBJ2-2, with a weak D call of TRBD1 (5 bases match). The sample in question was peripheral blood, obtained on day 0 of AZD1222 vaccination. The DNA sequence is given as TGTGCCAGCAGCTTAGGTCAGGGTGACACCGGGGAGCTGTTTTTT. This sequence encodes CASSLGQGDTGELFF.